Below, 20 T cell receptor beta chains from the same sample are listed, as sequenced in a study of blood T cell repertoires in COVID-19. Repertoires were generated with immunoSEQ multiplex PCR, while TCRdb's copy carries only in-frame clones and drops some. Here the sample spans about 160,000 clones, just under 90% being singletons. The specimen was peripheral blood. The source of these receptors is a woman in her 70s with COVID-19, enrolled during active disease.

CDR3 sequence (DNA): TGTGCCAGTAGTATACAGGGGCGGAACTATGGCTACACCTTC. It specifies CASSIQGRNYGYTF. The chain combines TRBV19 with TRBJ1-2, with D maybe TRBD1 (6 bases). The CDR3 runs to 14 residues. Trimming took 2 bases from V and 2 from J, leaving 9 bases between them. Germline-derived CDR1 and CDR2 are LNHDA and SQIVND (reference sequence). Based on the CDR3 plus reference TRBV19 and TRBJ1-2, the full variable domain is DGGITQSPKYLFRKEGQNVTLSCEQNLNHDAMYWYRQDPGQGLRLIYYSQIVNDFQKGDIAEGYSVSREKKESFPLTVTSAQKNPTAFYLCASSIQGRNYGYTFGSGTRLTVV.

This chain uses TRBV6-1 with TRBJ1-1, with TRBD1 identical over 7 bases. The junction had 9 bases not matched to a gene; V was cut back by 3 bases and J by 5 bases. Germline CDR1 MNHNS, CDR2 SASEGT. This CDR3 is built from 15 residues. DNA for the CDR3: TGTGCCAGCAGTGATGAGAGGGGGCGAAGGACTGAAGCTTTCTTT. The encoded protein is CASSDERGRRTEAFF.

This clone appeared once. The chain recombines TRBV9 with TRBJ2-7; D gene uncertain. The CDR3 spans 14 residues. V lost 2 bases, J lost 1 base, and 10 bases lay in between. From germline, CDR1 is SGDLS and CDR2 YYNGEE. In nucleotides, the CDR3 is TGTGCCAGCAGCGTTCGCGTTGATTCCTACGAGCAGTACTTC. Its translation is CASSVRVDSYEQYF.

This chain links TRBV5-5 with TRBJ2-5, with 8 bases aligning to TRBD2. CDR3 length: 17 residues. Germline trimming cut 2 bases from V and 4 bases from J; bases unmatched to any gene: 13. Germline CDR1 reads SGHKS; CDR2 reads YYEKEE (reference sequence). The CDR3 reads CASSLRLPGTSGETQYF. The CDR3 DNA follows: TGTGCCAGCAGCTTAAGGCTGCCCGGGACTAGTGGAGAGACCCAGTACTTC. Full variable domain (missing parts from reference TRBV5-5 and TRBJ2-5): DAGVTQSPTHLIKTRGQQVTLRCSPISGHKSVSWYQQVLGQGPQFIFQYYEKEERGRGNFPDRFSARQFPNYSSELNVNALLLGDSALYLCASSLRLPGTSGETQYFGPGTRLLVL.

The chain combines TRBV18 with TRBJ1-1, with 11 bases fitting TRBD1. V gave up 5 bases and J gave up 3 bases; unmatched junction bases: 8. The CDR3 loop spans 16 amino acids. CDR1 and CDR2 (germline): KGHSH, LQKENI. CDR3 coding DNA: TGTGCCAGCTCATTACGGACAGGGGGCTTCGACACTGAAGCTTTCTTT. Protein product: CASSLRTGGFDTEAFF.

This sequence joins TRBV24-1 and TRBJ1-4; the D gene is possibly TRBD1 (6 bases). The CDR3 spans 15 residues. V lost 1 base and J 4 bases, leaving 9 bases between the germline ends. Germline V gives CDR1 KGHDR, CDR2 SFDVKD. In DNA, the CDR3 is TGTGCCACCAGTGATTTTAAAGGGGGTAATGAAAAACTGTTTTTT. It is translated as CATSDFKGGNEKLFF.

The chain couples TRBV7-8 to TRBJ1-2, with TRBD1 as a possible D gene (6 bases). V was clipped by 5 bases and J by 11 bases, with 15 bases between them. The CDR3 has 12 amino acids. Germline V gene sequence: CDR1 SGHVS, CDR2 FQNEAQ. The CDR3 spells CASSPGAKGYTF. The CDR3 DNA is TGTGCCAGCAGCCCAGGGGCGAAGGGATACACCTTC.

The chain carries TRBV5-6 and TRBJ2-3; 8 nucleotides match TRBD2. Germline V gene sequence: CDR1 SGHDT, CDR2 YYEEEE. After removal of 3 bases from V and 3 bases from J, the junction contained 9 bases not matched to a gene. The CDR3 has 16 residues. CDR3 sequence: CASSSRSGGLTDTQYF. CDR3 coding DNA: TGTGCCAGCAGCTCCCGAAGCGGGGGTCTGACAGATACGCAGTATTTT.

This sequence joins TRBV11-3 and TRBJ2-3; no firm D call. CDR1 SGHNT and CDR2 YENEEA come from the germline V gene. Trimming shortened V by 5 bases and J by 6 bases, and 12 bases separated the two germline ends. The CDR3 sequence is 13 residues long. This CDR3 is CASSHRIGDTQYF. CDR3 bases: TGTGCCAGCAGCCATAGGATCGGGGATACGCAGTATTTT.

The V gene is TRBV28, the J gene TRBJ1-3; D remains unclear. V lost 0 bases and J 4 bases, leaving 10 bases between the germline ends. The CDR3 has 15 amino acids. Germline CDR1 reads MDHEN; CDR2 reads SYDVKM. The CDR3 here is CASSLWRVEGNTIYF. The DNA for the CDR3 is TGTGCCAGCAGTTTATGGAGGGTTGAAGGAAACACCATATATTTT.

This CDR3 is CASLQGSEAFF. The CDR3 region has the DNA TGTGCCAGTTTACAGGGATCTGAAGCTTTCTTT. This chain joins TRBV11-2 and TRBJ1-1, with a possible D match to TRBD1 (6 bases). Trimming took off 9 bases at V and 6 bases at J, with 11 bases between the two ends. Germline V lookup: CDR1 SGHAT, CDR2 FQNNGV. This CDR3 has 11 residues.

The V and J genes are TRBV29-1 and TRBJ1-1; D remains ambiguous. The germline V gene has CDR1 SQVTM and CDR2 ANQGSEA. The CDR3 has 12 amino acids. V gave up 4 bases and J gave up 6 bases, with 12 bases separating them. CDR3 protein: CSVGNRLAEAFF. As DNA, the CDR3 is TGCAGCGTTGGAAATAGGCTAGCTGAAGCTTTCTTT.

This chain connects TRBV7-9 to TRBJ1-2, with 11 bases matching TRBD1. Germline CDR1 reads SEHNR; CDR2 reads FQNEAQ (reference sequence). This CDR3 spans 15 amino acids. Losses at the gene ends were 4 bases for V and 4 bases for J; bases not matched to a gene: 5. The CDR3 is CASSSSGTGGYGYTF. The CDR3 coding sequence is TGTGCCAGCAGCTCGTCCGGGACAGGGGGCTATGGCTACACCTTC.

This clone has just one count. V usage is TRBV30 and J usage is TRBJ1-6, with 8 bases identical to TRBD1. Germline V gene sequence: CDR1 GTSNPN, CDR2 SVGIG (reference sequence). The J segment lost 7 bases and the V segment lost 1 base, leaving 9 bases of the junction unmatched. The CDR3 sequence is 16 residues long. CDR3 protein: CAWSDSRDRHNSPLHF. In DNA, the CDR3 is TGTGCCTGGAGTGATTCCCGGGACAGGCACAATTCACCCCTCCACTTT.

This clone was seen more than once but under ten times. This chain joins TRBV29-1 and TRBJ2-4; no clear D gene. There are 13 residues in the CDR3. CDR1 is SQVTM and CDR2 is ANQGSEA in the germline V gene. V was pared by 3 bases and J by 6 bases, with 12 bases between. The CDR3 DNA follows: TGCAGCGTTGAGGCCGGCAGGTCAAACATTCAGTACTTC. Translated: CSVEAGRSNIQYF.

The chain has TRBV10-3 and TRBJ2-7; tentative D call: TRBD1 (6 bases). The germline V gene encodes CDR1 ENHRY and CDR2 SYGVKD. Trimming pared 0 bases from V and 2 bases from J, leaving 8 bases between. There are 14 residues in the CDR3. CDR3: CAISESGQTYEQYF. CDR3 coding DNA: TGTGCCATCAGTGAGTCCGGACAGACCTACGAGCAGTACTTC.

This chain's CDR3 is CASSFVVQNSGANVLTF. The CDR3 DNA reads as TGTGCCAGCAGTTTTGTTGTCCAAAACTCTGGGGCCAACGTCCTGACTTTC. The chain is built from TRBV5-4 and TRBJ2-6; D is undetermined. The germline CDR1 and CDR2 sequences are SGHNT and YYREEE (reference sequence). Trimming shortened V by 5 bases and J by 0 bases, and 15 bases separated the two germline ends. The CDR3 sequence is 17 residues long. Complete variable domain (other parts from reference TRBV5-4 and TRBJ2-6): ETGVTQSPTHLIKTRGQQVTLRCSSQSGHNTVSWYQQALGQGPQFIFQYYREEENGRGNFPPRFSGLQFPNYSSELNVNALELDDSALYLCASSFVVQNSGANVLTFGAGSRLTVL.

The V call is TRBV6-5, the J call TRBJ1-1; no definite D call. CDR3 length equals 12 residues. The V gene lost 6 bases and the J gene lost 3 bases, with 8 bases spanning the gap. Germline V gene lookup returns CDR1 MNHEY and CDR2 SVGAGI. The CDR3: CASSAGYTEAFF. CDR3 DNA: TGTGCCAGCAGCGCGGGGTACACTGAAGCTTTCTTT.

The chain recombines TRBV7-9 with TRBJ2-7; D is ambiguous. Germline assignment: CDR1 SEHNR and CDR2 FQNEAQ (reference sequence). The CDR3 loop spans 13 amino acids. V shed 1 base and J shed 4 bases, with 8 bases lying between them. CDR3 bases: TGTGCCAGCAGCTTAGAATCCGGGTACGAGCAGTACTTC. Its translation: CASSLESGYEQYF.

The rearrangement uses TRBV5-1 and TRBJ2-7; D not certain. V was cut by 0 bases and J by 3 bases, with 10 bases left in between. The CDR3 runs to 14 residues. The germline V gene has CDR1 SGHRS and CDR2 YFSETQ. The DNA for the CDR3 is TGCGCCAGCAGCTTGGCCGAGCCGGGCTACGAGCAGTACTTC. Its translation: CASSLAEPGYEQYF.